A single sample gave rise to the 11 T cell receptor beta chains below, sequenced in a study of T-cell memory formation after mild COVID-19. One entry per CDR3 protein results from TCRdb running MiXCR on the 5' RACE reads. The sample includes tens of thousands of distinct CDR3 sequences, around 17% seen only once; the top ten take 31%. Sequencing was done on a sample of PBMCs or a T cell subset sorted from them (not recorded which). These receptors all stem from an adult woman who had mild COVID-19 (a few samples of this study predate the infection). Cell type and time point are not known.

The chain employs TRBV7-9 and TRBJ2-5; D is possibly TRBD1 (5 bases). Trimming took off 2 bases at V and 0 bases at J, with 7 bases between the two ends. The CDR3 is made up of 14 amino acids. Germline lookup yields CDR1 SEHNR and CDR2 FQNEAQ (reference sequence). The chain's CDR3 is CASSLTGYQETQYF. CDR3 nucleotides: TGTGCCAGCAGCTTAACAGGATACCAAGAGACCCAGTACTTC.

The V and J genes are TRBV5-5 and TRBJ2-5, with TRBD1 matching over 12 bases. Trimming took 6 bases from V and 4 from J; bases not matched to a gene: 10. This CDR3 region has 16 residues. Germline CDR1 is SGHKS and CDR2 is YYEKEE (reference sequence). CDR3 sequence reads: CASTQTGGQGAETQYF. CDR3 sequence (DNA): TGTGCCAGCACCCAGACGGGGGGACAGGGGGCAGAGACCCAGTACTTC. Together with reference TRBV5-5 and TRBJ2-5, the CDR3 gives the full variable domain: DAGVTQSPTHLIKTRGQQVTLRCSPISGHKSVSWYQQVLGQGPQFIFQYYEKEERGRGNFPDRFSARQFPNYSSELNVNALLLGDSALYLCASTQTGGQGAETQYFGPGTRLLVL.

This clonotype was counted only a few times. This sequence joins TRBV27 and TRBJ2-7; D tentatively fits TRBD1 or TRBD2 (5 bases each). This CDR3 contains 15 residues. Trimming shortened V by 6 bases and J by 3 bases, and 18 bases separated the two germline ends. The V gene's germline CDR1 is MNHEY and CDR2 SMNVEV (reference sequence). CDR3 in DNA: TGTGCCAGCAGCTTTTCCGGGGCACTTAACTACGAGCAGTACTTC. Encoded protein: CASSFSGALNYEQYF.

This clonotype was picked up a small number of times. The chain links TRBV4-2 to TRBJ2-1; 12 bases are shared with TRBD2. The germline gives CDR1 LGHNA, CDR2 YNFKEQ. The trim removed 3 bases at V and 7 bases at J, leaving 4 bases unmatched. This CDR3 comprises 15 residues. DNA for the CDR3: TGTGCCAGCAGCCAGCTAGCGGGGGGGCTTAATGAGCAGTTCTTC. Protein product: CASSQLAGGLNEQFF.

There are a few counts of this clonotype. The chain joins TRBV6-6 to TRBJ2-7; D unresolved. The CDR3 has 12 amino acids. In germline, CDR1 is MNHNY, CDR2 SVGAGI (reference sequence). Trimming left V 0 bases short and J 6 bases short, with 6 bases between. The CDR3 coding sequence is TGTGCCAGCAGTTACTCGAGAGCCGAGCAGTACTTC. It codes for CASSYSRAEQYF.

This clonotype was detected ten times or more. The V call is TRBV7-6, the J call TRBJ2-7; tentative D call: TRBD1 (6 bases). Trimming left V 1 base short and J 3 bases short, with 7 bases between. CDR3 length: 13 amino acids. From germline, CDR1 is SGHVS and CDR2 FNYEAQ. The CDR3 protein is CASSLEGDYEQYF. Here the CDR3 DNA reads TGTGCCAGCAGCTTAGAGGGGGACTACGAGCAGTACTTC.

The rearrangement uses TRBV12-3 or TRBV12-4 and TRBJ1-2; D is unclear. Trimming left V 3 bases short and J 4 bases short, with 15 bases between. CDR3 length: 15 amino acids. CDR3 in DNA: TGTGCCAGCAGTTTTGCCCTTGAGTACCCCTATGGCTACACCTTC. It translates to CASSFALEYPYGYTF.

The table lists this clonotype with many counts. The V and J genes are TRBV11-1 and TRBJ2-4, with 11 bases aligning to TRBD2. The J segment lost 7 bases and the V segment lost 2 bases, leaving 7 bases of the junction unmatched. The CDR3 length is 16 residues. CDR1 and CDR2 (germline): SGHAT, FQDESV (reference sequence). CDR3 sequence reads: CASSLTSGGLRNIQYF. DNA of the CDR3: TGTGCCAGCAGCTTAACTAGCGGGGGATTAAGGAACATTCAGTACTTC.

This chain connects TRBV2 to TRBJ2-1; possible D gene TRBD2, 6 bases. CDR1 is SNHLY and CDR2 is FYNNEI in the germline V gene. Deletions cut 2 bases from V and 2 bases from J, with 13 bases between. CDR3 length: 16 amino acids. The chain's CDR3 is CASSERGGVPYNEQFF. The CDR3 coding sequence is TGTGCCAGCAGTGAACGGGGCGGGGTACCCTACAATGAGCAGTTCTTC.

A few counts support this clonotype. The V gene is TRBV5-1, the J gene TRBJ2-3, with D possibly called TRBD1 or TRBD2 (5 bases each). The germline V gene encodes CDR1 SGHRS and CDR2 YFSETQ. The CDR3 has 15 residues. V was shortened by 0 bases and J by 1 base, with 9 bases between the two germline ends. CDR3 amino acids: CASSLEGTRTDTQYF. CDR3 sequence (DNA): TGCGCCAGCAGCTTGGAAGGGACCCGCACAGATACGCAGTATTTT.

The V call is TRBV7-9, the J call TRBJ1-6; 7 bases fit TRBD1. Germline V gives CDR1 SEHNR, CDR2 FQNEAQ (reference sequence). J gave up 9 bases and V 5 bases, and 7 bases lay outside the gene matches. CDR3 length equals 14 residues. In DNA form, the CDR3 reads TGTGCCAGCAGCCCAAACCAGGGGGTTTCACCCCTCCACTTT. It encodes CASSPNQGVSPLHF.